The T cell receptor (beta chain) under discussion was sequenced for a study of blood T cell repertoires in COVID-19. Study information: Samples representing acute and convalescent COVID-19 were sourced from the United States, Italy and Spain.

The repertoire was sequenced with immunoSEQ multiplex PCR; TCRdb's copy has only in-frame clones and lacks some. The sample lists 150,000 to 200,000 clones; around four fifths were seen once. This CDR3 spans 14 amino acids. Trimming pared 3 bases from V and 4 bases from J, leaving 13 bases between. Looked up from germline, CDR1 is SGHDT and CDR2 is YYEEEE. The TCR comes from a man in his forties who had recovered from COVID-19. Sequencing used peripheral blood. This rearrangement joins TRBV5-6 to TRBJ1-1, with a tentative D call TRBD1 (5 bases). CDR3 sequence reads: CASSSGGAFTEAFF. The CDR3 DNA is TGTGCCAGCAGCTCCGGCGGGGCTTTCACTGAAGCTTTCTTT. Full variable domain (outside the CDR3, taken from reference TRBV5-6 and TRBJ1-1): DAGVTQSPTHLIKTRGQQVTLRCSPKSGHDTVSWYQQALGQGPQFIFQYYEEEERQRGNFPDRFSGHQFPNYSSELNVNALLLGDSALYLCASSSGGAFTEAFFGQGTRLTVV.